This T cell receptor (beta chain) was sequenced in a study of early T cells in non-severe SARS-CoV-2 infection. This clonotype appeared once. Its antigen is unidentified. Study findings and constraints: Comparison of clonotypes with VDJdb favored anti-spike CD8 responses while missing private and CD4 specificities.

The TCR library protocol attached unique molecular identifiers to the individual cDNA molecules. MiXCR, applied by TCRdb to the 5' RACE reads, yields one record per CDR3 protein. The data show fewer than 100,000 distinct CDR3 sequences, roughly an eighth seen once. This CDR3 spans 15 amino acids. The germline V gene has CDR1 DFQATT and CDR2 SNEGSKA (reference sequence). J was trimmed by 0 bases and V by 6 bases; bases with no gene match: 10. This clonotype was sampled from an adult who was a healthcare worker with PCR-confirmed SARS-CoV-2 infection or an uninfected control (not recorded which). This chain uses TRBV20-1 with TRBJ2-7; 8 bases agree with TRBD1. What was sequenced was whole blood. CDR3 region: CSALAPGQVSYEQYF. The CDR3 DNA reads as TGCAGTGCGCTCGCACCGGGACAGGTCTCCTACGAGCAGTACTTC.